This T cell receptor beta chain emerged from a study of T cells in women clearing cervical HPV infection. For the study at large: Control women cleared a single incident HPV16 infection within 12 months. Blood came at first lesion visit for cases, post-clearance for controls.

TCRdb's copy holds only in-frame clones and misses some; the assay was immunoSEQ multiplex PCR. Listed are around 24,000 clones; 3.7% falls within the top ten. Study outcomes and limitations: TRBV6-7 relative abundance averaged about 0.11% in cases and approximately 0.15% in controls.

This clone is labeled medium-sized based on frequency. The antigen is undetermined. The missing CDR3 end, 3 residues past where the read stops, is filled in from the germline J gene. The length of the CDR3 is 14 residues. Germline lookup yields CDR1 SEHNR and CDR2 FQNEAQ (reference sequence). Germline trimming cut 5 bases from V and 3 bases from J; bases unmatched to any gene: 7. The TCR originated in a woman between 18 and 75 years old with a cervical HPV16 infection that either progressed to CIN3+ or cleared (not recorded which). The sequencing sample was made of blood buffy coat. The J gene is TRBJ2-7, the V gene TRBV7-9, with 7 bases fitting TRBD1. CDR3 sequence: CASSHRDRNYEQYF. The part of the CDR3 DNA that was read is TGTGCCAGCAGCCACAGGGACAGAAACTACGAG.